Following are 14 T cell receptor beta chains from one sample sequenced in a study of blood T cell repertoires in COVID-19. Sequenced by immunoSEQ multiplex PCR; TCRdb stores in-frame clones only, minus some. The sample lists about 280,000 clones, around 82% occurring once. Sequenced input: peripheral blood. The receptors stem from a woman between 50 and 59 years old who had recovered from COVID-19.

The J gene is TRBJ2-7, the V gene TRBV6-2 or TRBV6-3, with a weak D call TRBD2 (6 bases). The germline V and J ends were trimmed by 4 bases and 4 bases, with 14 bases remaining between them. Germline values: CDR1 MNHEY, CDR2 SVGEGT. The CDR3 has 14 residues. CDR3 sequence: CASSFGGARYEQYF. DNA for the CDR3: TGTGCCAGCAGTTTTGGCGGGGCCCGTTACGAGCAGTACTTC.

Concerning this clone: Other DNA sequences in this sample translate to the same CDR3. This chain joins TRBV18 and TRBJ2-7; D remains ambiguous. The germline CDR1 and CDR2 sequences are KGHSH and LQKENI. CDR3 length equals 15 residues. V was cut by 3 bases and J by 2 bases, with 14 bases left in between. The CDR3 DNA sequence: TGTGCCAGCTCACCTGGCGGTGGTTCGACCTACGAGCAGTACTTC. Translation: CASSPGGGSTYEQYF.

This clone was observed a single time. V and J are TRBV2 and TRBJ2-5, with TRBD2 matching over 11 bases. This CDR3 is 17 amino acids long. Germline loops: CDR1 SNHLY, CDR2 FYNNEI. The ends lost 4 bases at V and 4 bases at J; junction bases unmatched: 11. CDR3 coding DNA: TGTGCCAGCAGTGTTCTTAGCGGGGGGGCATCACGAGAGACCCAGTACTTC. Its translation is CASSVLSGGASRETQYF.

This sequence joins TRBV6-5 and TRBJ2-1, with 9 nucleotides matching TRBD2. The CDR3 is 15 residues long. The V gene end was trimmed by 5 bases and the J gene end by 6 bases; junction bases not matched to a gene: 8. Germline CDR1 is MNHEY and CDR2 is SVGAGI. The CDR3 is CASSRSSGDPNEQFF. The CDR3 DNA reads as TGTGCCAGCAGTCGTTCTAGCGGGGACCCCAATGAGCAGTTCTTC.

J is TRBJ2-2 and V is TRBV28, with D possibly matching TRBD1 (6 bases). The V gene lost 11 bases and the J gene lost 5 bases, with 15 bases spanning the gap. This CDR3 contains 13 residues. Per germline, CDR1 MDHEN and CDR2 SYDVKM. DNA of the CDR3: TGTGCCTCTTACAGGGCGCGAACCGGGGAGCTGTTTTTT. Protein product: CASYRARTGELFF.

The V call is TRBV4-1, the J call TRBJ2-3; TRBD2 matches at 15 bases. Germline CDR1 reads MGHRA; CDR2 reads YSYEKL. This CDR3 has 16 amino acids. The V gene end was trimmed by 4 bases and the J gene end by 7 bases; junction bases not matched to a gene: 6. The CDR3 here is CASSRTSGGAGNTQYF. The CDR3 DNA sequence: TGCGCCAGCAGCCGGACTAGCGGGGGGGCCGGAAATACGCAGTATTTT.

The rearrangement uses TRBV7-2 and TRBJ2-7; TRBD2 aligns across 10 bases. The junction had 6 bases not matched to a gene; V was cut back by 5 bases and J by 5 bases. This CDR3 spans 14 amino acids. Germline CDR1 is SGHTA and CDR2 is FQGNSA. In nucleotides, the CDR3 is TGTGCCAGCAGCCAGGGACTAGCGAGAAACGAGCAGTACTTC. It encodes CASSQGLARNEQYF.

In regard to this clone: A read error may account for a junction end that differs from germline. The CDR3 loop is CASSPSPADQRQHF. CDR3 sequence (DNA): TGTGCCAGCAGCCCGTCGCCGGCAGACCAGCGCCAGCATTTT. The gene calls are TRBV7-2 and TRBJ1-5; D is undetermined. This CDR3 has 14 amino acids. The germline gives CDR1 SGHTA, CDR2 FQGNSA.

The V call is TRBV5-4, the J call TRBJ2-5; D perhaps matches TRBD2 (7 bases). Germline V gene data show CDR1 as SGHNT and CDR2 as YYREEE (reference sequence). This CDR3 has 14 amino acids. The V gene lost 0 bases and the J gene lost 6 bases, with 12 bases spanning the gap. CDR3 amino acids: CASSLGGGIQTQYF. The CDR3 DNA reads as TGTGCCAGCAGCTTGGGGGGGGGCATTCAGACCCAGTACTTC.

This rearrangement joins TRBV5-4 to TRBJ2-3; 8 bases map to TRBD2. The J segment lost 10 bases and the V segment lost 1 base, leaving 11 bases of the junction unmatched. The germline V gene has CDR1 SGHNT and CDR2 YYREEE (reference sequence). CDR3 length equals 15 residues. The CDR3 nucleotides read TGTGCCAGCAGCTTGCCTACCCAGCGGGAGTCGGCGCAGTATTTT. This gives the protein CASSLPTQRESAQYF. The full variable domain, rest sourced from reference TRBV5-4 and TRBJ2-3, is ETGVTQSPTHLIKTRGQQVTLRCSSQSGHNTVSWYQQALGQGPQFIFQYYREEENGRGNFPPRFSGLQFPNYSSELNVNALELDDSALYLCASSLPTQRESAQYFGPGTRLTVL.

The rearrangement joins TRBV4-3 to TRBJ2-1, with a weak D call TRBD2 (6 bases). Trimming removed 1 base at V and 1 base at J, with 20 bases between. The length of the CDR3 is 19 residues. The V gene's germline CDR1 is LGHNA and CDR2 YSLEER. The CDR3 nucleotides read TGCGCCAGCAGCCAAGTCAGACAGCGGGCTATCGATTCCTACAATGAGCAGTTCTTC. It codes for CASSQVRQRAIDSYNEQFF.

CDR3 sequence (DNA): TGTGCCAGCAGTTTATCCTTGAGGGAACTGTTTTTT. It translates to CASSLSLRELFF. The J gene is TRBJ1-4, the V gene TRBV28; D not resolved. V gave up 1 base and J gave up 12 bases, with 9 bases separating them. Germline assignment: CDR1 MDHEN and CDR2 SYDVKM. The length of the CDR3 is 12 residues.

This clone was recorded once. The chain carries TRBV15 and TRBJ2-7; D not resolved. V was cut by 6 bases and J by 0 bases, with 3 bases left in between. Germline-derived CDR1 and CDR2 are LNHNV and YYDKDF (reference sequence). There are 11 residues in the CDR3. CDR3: CATRSSYEQYF. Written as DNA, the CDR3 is TGTGCCACCAGGAGCTCCTACGAGCAGTACTTC.

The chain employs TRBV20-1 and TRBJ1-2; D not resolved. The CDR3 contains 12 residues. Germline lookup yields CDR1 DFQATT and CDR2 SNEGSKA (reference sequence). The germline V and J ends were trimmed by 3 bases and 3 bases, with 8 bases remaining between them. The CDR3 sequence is CSASTIDYGYTF. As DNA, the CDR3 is TGCAGTGCTAGTACAATCGACTATGGCTACACCTTC.